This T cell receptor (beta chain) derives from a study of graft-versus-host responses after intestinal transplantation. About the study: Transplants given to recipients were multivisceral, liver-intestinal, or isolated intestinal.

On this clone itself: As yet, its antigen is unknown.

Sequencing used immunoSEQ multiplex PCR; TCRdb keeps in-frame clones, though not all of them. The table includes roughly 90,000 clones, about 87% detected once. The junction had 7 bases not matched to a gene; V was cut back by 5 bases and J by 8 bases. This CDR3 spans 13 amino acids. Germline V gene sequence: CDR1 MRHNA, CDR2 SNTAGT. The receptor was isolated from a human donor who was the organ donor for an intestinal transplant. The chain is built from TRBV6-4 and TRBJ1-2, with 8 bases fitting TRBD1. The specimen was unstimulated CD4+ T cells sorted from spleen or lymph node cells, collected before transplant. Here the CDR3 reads CASSPFTGGGYTF. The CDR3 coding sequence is TGTGCCAGCAGTCCCTTTACAGGGGGGGGCTACACCTTC.